This entry features one TCR beta chain sequence. No antigen is known for it. Assay: immunoSEQ multiplex PCR; the TCRdb copy retains only in-frame clones and omits some. Here the sample spans around 67,000 clones, nearly 90% being singletons. This sample is drawn from a study of graft-versus-host responses after intestinal transplantation. General study findings and limits: There were GvH clones found in recipient marrow, and some of them appeared first in ileum or blood.

Germline assignment: CDR1 MDHEN and CDR2 SYDVKM. V shed 3 bases and J shed 1 base, with 15 bases lying between them. This CDR3 region has 16 residues. This specimen consisted of unstimulated CD8+ T cells sorted from spleen or lymph node cells, obtained before transplant. The rearrangement uses TRBV28 and TRBJ1-1, with D possibly TRBD1 on 5 matching bases. The receptor was isolated from a human donor who was the organ donor for an intestinal transplant. Here the CDR3 reads CASSFDQGGTNTEAFF. CDR3 coding DNA: TGTGCCAGCAGTTTCGACCAGGGAGGGACGAACACTGAAGCTTTCTTT.